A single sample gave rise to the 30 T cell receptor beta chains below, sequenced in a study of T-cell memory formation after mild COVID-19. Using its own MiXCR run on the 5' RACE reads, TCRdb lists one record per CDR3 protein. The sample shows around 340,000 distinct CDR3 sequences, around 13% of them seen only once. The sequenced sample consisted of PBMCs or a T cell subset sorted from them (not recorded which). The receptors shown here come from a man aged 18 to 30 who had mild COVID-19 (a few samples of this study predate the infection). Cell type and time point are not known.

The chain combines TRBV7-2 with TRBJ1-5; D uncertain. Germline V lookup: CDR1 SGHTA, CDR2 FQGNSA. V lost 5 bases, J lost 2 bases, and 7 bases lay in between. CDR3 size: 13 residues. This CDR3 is CASSQSRNQPQHF. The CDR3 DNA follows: TGTGCCAGCAGCCAATCCCGCAATCAGCCCCAGCATTTT.

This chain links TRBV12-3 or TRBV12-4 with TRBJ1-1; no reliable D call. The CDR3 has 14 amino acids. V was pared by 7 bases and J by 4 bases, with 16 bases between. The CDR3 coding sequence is TGTGCCAGCACCCCTGGGGTATCGGCCACTGAAGCTTTCTTT. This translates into CASTPGVSATEAFF.

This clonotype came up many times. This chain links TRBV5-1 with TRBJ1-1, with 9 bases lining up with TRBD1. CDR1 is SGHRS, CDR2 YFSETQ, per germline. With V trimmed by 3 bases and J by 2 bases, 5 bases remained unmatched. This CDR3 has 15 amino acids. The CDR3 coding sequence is TGCGCCAGCAGCTCGTACAGGGGGCCCAACACTGAAGCTTTCTTT. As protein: CASSSYRGPNTEAFF.

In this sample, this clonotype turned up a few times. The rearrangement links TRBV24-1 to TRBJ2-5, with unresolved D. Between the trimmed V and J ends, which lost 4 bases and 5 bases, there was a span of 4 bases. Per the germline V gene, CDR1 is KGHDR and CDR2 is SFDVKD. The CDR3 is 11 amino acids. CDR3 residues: CATSETETQYF. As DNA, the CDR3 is TGTGCCACCAGTGAGACGGAGACCCAGTACTTC.

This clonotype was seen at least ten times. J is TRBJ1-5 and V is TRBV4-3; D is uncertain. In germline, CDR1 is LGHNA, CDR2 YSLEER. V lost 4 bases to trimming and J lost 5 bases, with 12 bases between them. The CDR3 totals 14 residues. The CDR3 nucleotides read TGCGCCAGCAGCCCGGTGACAACCGATCAGCCCCAGCATTTT. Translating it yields CASSPVTTDQPQHF.

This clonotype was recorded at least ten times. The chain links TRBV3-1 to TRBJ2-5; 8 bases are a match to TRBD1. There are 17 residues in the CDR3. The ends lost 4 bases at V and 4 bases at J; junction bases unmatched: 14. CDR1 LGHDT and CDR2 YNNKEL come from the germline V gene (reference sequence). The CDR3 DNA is TGTGCCAGCAGCCTCCAACGGCGTGGGACAGGTGGAGAGACCCAGTACTTC. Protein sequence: CASSLQRRGTGGETQYF.

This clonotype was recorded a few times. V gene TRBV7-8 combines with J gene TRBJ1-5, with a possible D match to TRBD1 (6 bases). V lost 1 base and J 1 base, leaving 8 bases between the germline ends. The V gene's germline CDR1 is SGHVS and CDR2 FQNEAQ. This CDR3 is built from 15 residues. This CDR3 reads CASSLGGQSNQPQHF. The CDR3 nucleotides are TGTGCCAGCAGCTTAGGCGGACAGAGCAATCAGCCCCAGCATTTT.

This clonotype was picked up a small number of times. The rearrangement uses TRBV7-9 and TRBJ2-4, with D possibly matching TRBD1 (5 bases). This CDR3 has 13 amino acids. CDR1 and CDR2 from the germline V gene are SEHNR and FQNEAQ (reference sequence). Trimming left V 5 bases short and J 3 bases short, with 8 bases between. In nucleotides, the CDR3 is TGTGCCAGCAGCCCCAGGGACAAAAACATTCAGTACTTC. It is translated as CASSPRDKNIQYF.

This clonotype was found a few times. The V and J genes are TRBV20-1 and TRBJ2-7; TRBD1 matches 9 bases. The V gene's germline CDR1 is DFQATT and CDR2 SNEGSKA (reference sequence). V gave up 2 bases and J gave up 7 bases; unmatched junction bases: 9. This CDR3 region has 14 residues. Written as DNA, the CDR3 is TGCAGTGCTAGAATTGGGGGACAGGGAGGTGAGCAGTACGTC. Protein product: CSARIGGQGGEQYV.

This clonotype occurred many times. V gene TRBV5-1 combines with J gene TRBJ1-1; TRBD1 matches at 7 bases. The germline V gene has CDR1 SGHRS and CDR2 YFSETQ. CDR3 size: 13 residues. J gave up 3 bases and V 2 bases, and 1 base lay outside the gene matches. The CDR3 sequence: CASSFDRDTEAFF. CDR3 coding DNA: TGCGCCAGCAGCTTTGACAGGGACACTGAAGCTTTCTTT.

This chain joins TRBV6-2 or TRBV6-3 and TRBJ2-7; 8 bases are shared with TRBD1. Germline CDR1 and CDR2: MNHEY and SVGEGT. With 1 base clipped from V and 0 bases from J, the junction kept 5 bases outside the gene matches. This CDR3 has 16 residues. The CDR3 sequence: CASSYWDRTNSYEQYF. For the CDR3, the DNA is TGTGCCAGCAGTTACTGGGACAGGACTAACTCCTACGAGCAGTACTTC.

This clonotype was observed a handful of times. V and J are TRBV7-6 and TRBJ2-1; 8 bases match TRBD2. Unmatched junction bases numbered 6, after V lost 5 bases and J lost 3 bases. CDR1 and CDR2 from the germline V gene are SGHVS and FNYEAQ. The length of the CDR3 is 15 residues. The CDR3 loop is CASSKLAAGYNEQFF. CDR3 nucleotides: TGTGCCAGCAGCAAACTAGCGGCGGGCTACAATGAGCAGTTCTTC.

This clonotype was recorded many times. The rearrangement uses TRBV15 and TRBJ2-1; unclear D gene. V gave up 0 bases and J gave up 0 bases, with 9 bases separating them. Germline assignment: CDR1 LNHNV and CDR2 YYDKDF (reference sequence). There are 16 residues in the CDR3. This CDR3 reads CATSRDMLSSYNEQFF. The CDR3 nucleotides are TGTGCCACCAGCAGAGATATGCTGAGCTCCTACAATGAGCAGTTCTTC.

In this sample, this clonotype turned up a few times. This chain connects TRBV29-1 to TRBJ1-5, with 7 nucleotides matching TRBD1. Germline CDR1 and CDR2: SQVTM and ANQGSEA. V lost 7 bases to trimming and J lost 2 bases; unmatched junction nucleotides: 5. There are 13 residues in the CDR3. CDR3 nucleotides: TGCAGCGCCCAAGGACAGGGCAATCAGCCCCAGCATTTT. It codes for CSAQGQGNQPQHF.

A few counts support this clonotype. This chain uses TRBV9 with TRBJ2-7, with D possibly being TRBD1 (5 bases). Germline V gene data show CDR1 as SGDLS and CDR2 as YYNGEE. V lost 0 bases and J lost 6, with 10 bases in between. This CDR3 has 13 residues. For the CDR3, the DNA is TGTGCCAGCAGCGTAGAAGGGGTTTCCGAGCAGTACTTC. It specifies CASSVEGVSEQYF.

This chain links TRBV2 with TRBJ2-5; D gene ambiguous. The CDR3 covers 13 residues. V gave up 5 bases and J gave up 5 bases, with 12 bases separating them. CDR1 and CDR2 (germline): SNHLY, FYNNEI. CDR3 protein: CASSWLRLETQYF. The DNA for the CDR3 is TGTGCCAGCAGTTGGCTTCGGCTGGAGACCCAGTACTTC.

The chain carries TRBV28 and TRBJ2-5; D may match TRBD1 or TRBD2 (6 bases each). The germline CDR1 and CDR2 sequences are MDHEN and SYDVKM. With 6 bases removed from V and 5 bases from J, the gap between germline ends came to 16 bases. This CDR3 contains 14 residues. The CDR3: CASSREGDWETQYF. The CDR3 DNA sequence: TGTGCCAGCAGCCGCGAGGGGGACTGGGAGACCCAGTACTTC.

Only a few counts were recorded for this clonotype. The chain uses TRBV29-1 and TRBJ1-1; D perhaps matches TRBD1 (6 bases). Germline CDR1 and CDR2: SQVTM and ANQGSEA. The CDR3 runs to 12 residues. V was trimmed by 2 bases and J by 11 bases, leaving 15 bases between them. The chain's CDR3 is CSVELQGWGAFF. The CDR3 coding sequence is TGCAGCGTTGAACTACAGGGCTGGGGCGCTTTCTTT.

The chain's CDR3 is CAISESRSGGVTDTQYF. In DNA, the CDR3 is TGTGCCATCAGTGAGTCGAGGAGCGGGGGGGTCACAGATACGCAGTATTTT. This rearrangement joins TRBV10-3 to TRBJ2-3, with 10 bases lining up with TRBD2. The CDR3 is 17 residues long. With 0 bases clipped from V and 2 bases from J, the junction kept 5 bases outside the gene matches. The germline CDR1 and CDR2 sequences are ENHRY and SYGVKD.

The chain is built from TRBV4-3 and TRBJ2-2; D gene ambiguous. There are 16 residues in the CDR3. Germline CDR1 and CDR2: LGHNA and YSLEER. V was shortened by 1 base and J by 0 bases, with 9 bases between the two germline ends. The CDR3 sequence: CASSQGDGPNTGELFF. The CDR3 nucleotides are TGCGCCAGCAGCCAAGGAGACGGGCCGAACACCGGGGAGCTGTTTTTT.

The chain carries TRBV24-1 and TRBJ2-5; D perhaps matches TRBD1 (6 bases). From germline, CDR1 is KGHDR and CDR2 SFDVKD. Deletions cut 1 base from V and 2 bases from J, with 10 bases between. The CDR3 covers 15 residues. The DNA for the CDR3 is TGTGCCACCAGTGATTTAGGGACATCACAAGAGACCCAGTACTTC. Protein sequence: CATSDLGTSQETQYF.

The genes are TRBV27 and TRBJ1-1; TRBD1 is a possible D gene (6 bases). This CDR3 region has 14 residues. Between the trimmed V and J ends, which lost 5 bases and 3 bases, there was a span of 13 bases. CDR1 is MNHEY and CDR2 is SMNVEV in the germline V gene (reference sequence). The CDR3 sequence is CASSPTYRDTEAFF. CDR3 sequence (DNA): TGTGCCAGCAGTCCCACCTACAGGGACACTGAAGCTTTCTTT.

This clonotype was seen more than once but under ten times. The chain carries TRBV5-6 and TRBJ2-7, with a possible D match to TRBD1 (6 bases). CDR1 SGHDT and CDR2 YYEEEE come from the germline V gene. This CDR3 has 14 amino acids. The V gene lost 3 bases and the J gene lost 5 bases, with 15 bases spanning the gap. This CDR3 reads CASSSLGGRDEQYF. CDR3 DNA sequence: TGTGCCAGCAGCTCCCTAGGGGGTAGGGACGAGCAGTACTTC.

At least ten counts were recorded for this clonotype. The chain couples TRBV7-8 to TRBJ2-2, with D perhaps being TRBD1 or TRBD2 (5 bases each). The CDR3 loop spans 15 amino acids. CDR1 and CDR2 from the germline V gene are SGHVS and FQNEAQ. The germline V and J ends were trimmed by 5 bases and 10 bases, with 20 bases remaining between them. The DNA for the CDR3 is TGTGCCAGCAGCCCCTGGGGGAGAACGTCTACGGAGCTGTTTTTT. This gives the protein CASSPWGRTSTELFF.

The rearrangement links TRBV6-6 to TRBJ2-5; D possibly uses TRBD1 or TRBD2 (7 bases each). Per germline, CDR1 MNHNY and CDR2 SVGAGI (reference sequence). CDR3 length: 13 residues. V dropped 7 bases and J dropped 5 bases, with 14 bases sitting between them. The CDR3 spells CASNRQGGETQYF. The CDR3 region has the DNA TGTGCCAGCAACCGACAGGGAGGGGAGACCCAGTACTTC.

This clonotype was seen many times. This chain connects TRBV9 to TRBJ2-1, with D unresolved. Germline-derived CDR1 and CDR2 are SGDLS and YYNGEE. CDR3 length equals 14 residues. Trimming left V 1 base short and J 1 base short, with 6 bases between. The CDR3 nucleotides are TGTGCCAGCAGCGTAAAAGGTTCCTACAATGAGCAGTTCTTC. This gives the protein CASSVKGSYNEQFF.

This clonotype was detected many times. The CDR3 DNA reads TGTGCCACCAGCAGAGAAACGAGCGGGGCGACGTTTGGGACCCAGTACTTC. Translated, it gives CATSRETSGATFGTQYF. The chain has TRBV15 and TRBJ2-5; 7 bases match TRBD2. Germline CDR1 is LNHNV and CDR2 is YYDKDF (reference sequence). V lost 0 bases and J lost 7; bases outside the gene matches: 14. The CDR3 is made up of 17 amino acids.

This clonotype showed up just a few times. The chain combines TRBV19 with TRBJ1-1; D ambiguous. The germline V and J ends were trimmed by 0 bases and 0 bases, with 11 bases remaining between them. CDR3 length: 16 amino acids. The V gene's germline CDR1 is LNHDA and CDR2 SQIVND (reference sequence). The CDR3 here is CASSIDLARVNTEAFF. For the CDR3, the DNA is TGTGCCAGTAGTATAGATCTGGCCAGAGTGAACACTGAAGCTTTCTTT.

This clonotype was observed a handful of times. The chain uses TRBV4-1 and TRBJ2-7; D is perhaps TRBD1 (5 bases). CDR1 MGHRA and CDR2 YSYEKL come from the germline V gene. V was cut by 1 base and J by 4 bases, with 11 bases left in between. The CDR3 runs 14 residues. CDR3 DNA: TGCGCCAGCAGCCAAGTCCAGGGCAGGTACGAGCAGTACTTC. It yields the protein CASSQVQGRYEQYF.

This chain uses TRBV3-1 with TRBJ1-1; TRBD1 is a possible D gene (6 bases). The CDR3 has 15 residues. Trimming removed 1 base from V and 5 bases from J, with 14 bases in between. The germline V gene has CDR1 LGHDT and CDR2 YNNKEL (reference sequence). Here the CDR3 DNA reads TGTGCCAGCAGCCAAGGGTGGCAGGGACAAACTGAAGCTTTCTTT. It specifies CASSQGWQGQTEAFF. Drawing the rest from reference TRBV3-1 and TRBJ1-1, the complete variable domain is DTAVSQTPKYLVTQMGNDKSIKCEQNLGHDTMYWYKQDSKKFLKIMFSYNNKELIINETVPNRFSPKSPDKAHLNLHINSLELGDSAVYFCASSQGWQGQTEAFFGQGTRLTVV.